These 5 T cell receptor beta chains were sequenced from one sample in a study of cytomegalovirus exposure and HLA in healthy donors. Researchers ran the PCR with 60 Vbeta and 13 Jbeta primers. Here immunoSEQ multiplex PCR was the method, and the copy in TCRdb shows in-frame clones only, minus some. The data contain 90,000 to 100,000 clones, roughly 78% of them singletons. The sample consisted of PBMCs. The receptors shown here come from an older woman in good health and CMV-seronegative.

CDR3 sequence reads: CASSVGQGGNTIYF. The CDR3 bases are TGTGCCAGCAGCGTAGGGCAGGGCGGAAACACCATATATTTT. This chain links TRBV9 with TRBJ1-3; a weak D match, TRBD1 (5 bases). Germline V CDR1 and CDR2: SGDLS, YYNGEE. Trimming took 0 bases from V and 4 from J, leaving 8 bases between them. The CDR3 length is 14 residues. Variable domain in full (rest from reference TRBV9 and TRBJ1-3): DSGVTQTPKHLITATGQRVTLRCSPRSGDLSVYWYQQSLDQGLQFLIQYYNGEERAKGNILERFSAQQFPDLHSELNLSSLELGDSALYFCASSVGQGGNTIYFGEGSWLTVV.

The chain uses TRBV14 and TRBJ2-1; possibly TRBD1 for D (6 bases). Trimming shortened V by 3 bases and J by 5 bases, and 23 bases separated the two germline ends. The CDR3 loop spans 18 amino acids. Looked up from germline, CDR1 is SGHDN and CDR2 is FVKESK. The CDR3 DNA is TGTGCCAGCAGCCATCTGTTTGCGGCCAGGGGAATTAACAATGAGCAGTTCTTC. Its protein product is CASSHLFAARGINNEQFF.

The chain carries TRBV4-3 and TRBJ1-1; D unresolved. The CDR3 is 15 amino acids. Germline V lookup: CDR1 LGHNA, CDR2 YSLEER. The V end lost 0 bases, the J end lost 2 bases, and 10 bases lay between the germline ends. The CDR3: CASSQDPGLNTEAFF. As DNA, the CDR3 is TGCGCCAGCAGCCAAGATCCGGGGTTAAACACTGAAGCTTTCTTT.

This clone was seen a handful of times. Here the CDR3 reads CASSGQGPLYGYTF. The CDR3 DNA sequence: TGTGCCAGCAGCGGACAGGGACCCCTCTATGGCTACACCTTC. This chain connects TRBV2 to TRBJ1-2, with TRBD1 matching over 8 bases. This CDR3 spans 14 amino acids. The germline V gene has CDR1 SNHLY and CDR2 FYNNEI. Germline trimming cut 6 bases from V and 4 bases from J; bases unmatched to any gene: 7. Combining the CDR3 with reference TRBV2 and TRBJ1-2 gives the whole variable domain EPEVTQTPSHQVTQMGQEVILRCVPISNHLYFYWYRQILGQKVEFLVSFYNNEISEKSEIFDDQFSVERPDGSNFTLKIRSTKLEDSAMYFCASSGQGPLYGYTFGSGTRLTVV.

This clone appeared a single time. V usage is TRBV19 and J usage is TRBJ2-7; D gene ambiguous. V was clipped by 1 base and J by 0 bases, with 10 bases between them. Looked up from germline, CDR1 is LNHDA and CDR2 is SQIVND (reference sequence). This CDR3 is 15 amino acids long. The DNA for the CDR3 is TGTGCCAGTAGTATAGGAGGAGTAGGCTCCTACGAGCAGTACTTC. It is translated as CASSIGGVGSYEQYF.